This TCR beta chain was profiled in a study of blood T cell repertoires in COVID-19. Study details: The United States, Italy and Spain supplied acute and convalescent COVID-19 samples. The analysed material was cDNA or gDNA that came from T cells, B-cell-depleted T cells, or PBMCs.

As processed by the authors: Amplification with reference gene primers provided the estimates of nucleated cell counts. Some clones are missing from TCRdb's copy, which holds only in-frame ones; the method was immunoSEQ multiplex PCR. D and trimming come from the DNA, and the V and J calls and clone size come from that table. The repertoire holds approximately 170,000 clones, around 89% seen once, with 20% to 30% in the top ten. The ends were cut back, 4 bases at V and 1 base at J, with 10 bases in the middle. CDR1 and CDR2 from the germline V gene are LGHDT and YNNKEL (reference sequence). The CDR3 spans 14 residues.

Sequencing was performed on peripheral blood. The sequence derives from a man in his 60s with acute or convalescent COVID-19. The chain is built from TRBV3-1 (or the pseudogene TRBV3-2) and TRBJ1-1; tentative D call: TRBD1 (6 bases). In DNA form, the CDR3 reads TGTGCCAGCAGCCCGGACAGACGGAACACTGAAGCTTTCTTT. Its translation: CASSPDRRNTEAFF.